A single sample is the source of the 5 T cell receptor beta chains below, sequenced in a study of T-cell reconstitution after alpha-beta-depleted transplantation in children. Molecular barcoding with unique molecular identifiers was used for the TCRbeta library. TCRdb re-called the PCR reads through MiXCR, storing one row per CDR3 protein. The data show under 75,000 distinct CDR3 sequences, approximately 11% seen once. The material sequenced was PBMCs, taken before TCRalphabeta/CD19-depleted stem cell transplant. The receptors shown here come from a boy aged 5-17 years with acute myeloid leukemia, due to receive a stem cell transplant.

This clonotype was recorded at least ten times. This chain uses TRBV11-1 with TRBJ1-3, with TRBD1 identical over 12 bases. J was trimmed by 4 bases and V by 3 bases; bases with no gene match: 10. The CDR3 has 18 residues. Per germline, CDR1 SGHAT and CDR2 FQDESV (reference sequence). CDR3 region: CASSLDPGQGARGNTIYF. CDR3 bases: TGTGCCAGCAGCTTGGATCCGGGACAGGGGGCGCGGGGAAACACCATATATTTT.

This clonotype was found many times. The CDR3 is CAISDVRENGELFF. CDR3 nucleotide sequence: TGTGCCATCAGTGACGTGCGGGAGAACGGGGAGCTGTTTTTT. V usage is TRBV10-3 and J usage is TRBJ2-2; 7 nucleotides align to TRBD2. Per germline, CDR1 ENHRY and CDR2 SYGVKD. This CDR3 spans 14 amino acids. The junction had 5 bases not matched to a gene; V was cut back by 3 bases and J by 7 bases.

A note on this clonotype: A read error may explain this, as a much larger clone is one base away. The genes are TRBV4-3 and TRBJ2-5; no clear D gene. The CDR3 covers 13 residues. V lost 5 bases and J lost 7, with 14 bases in between. Germline CDR1 is LGHNA and CDR2 is YSLEER. The CDR3, as DNA: TGCGCCAGCAGCTACAGCTTTGAAGGGACCCAGTACTTC. Translation gives CASSYSFEGTQYF.

This clonotype has a handful of counts. V is TRBV27 and J is TRBJ2-2, with 13 bases matching TRBD2. This CDR3 is built from 22 residues. The ends lost 3 bases at V and 3 bases at J; junction bases unmatched: 19. CDR1 MNHEY and CDR2 SMNVEV come from the germline V gene (reference sequence). CDR3 protein: CASSFDTRRLAGGSGDTGELFF. The DNA of the CDR3 is TGTGCCAGCAGTTTTGATACTCGGCGACTAGCGGGAGGCTCAGGGGACACCGGGGAGCTGTTTTTT.

Many counts were recorded for this clonotype. The V and J genes are TRBV12-3 or TRBV12-4 and TRBJ1-1, with D maybe TRBD1 (5 bases). The ends were cut back, 1 base at V and 6 bases at J, with 9 bases in the middle. The length of the CDR3 is 13 residues. As DNA, the CDR3 is TGTGCCAGCAGTTTAGTCGGGGCAGCTGAAGCTTTCTTT. Its translation: CASSLVGAAEAFF.